Given below is one TCR beta chain in context. The method was immunoSEQ multiplex PCR; TCRdb's version includes in-frame clones alone and lacks a portion of them. Of roughly 230,000 clones in the sample, 84% were seen once. Individuals drawn from about two dozen US areas were about 18 to 100 years old. Among Cohort 3 donors, those recovered had two negative PCRs, clearance, or symptom resolution. Germline CDR1 KGHSH, CDR2 LQKENI. After removal of 6 bases from V and 2 bases from J, the junction contained 9 bases not matched to a gene. This CDR3 contains 15 residues. The sample is drawn from a study of blood T cell repertoires in COVID-19. For the study at large: In each case, the material was cDNA or gDNA derived from T cells, B-cell-depleted T cells, or PBMCs.

V gene TRBV18 combines with J gene TRBJ1-1; 7 positions agree with TRBD1. The receptor's source is a man aged 45-65 years who had recovered from COVID-19. The source material was PBMCs or T cells enriched from blood (not recorded which). CDR3 DNA: TGTGCCAGCTCGCCCGGCACAGGGGACAACACTGAAGCTTTCTTT. The encoded protein is CASSPGTGDNTEAFF.